This is a list of T cell receptor beta chains from one sample in a study of blood T cell repertoires in COVID-19. Generated by immunoSEQ multiplex PCR, the TCRdb table keeps only in-frame clones and is missing some. The table shows under 250,000 clones, with about four fifths occurring only once. Sequencing was performed on peripheral blood. The receptor set was obtained from a young woman with acute or convalescent COVID-19. Both conserved end residues are part of each CDR3. A D gene is named only where the DNA matches it firmly. Clone size is stated in some rows and not others, as once, few, many or a class when expanded.

v_gene: TRBV19
j_gene: TRBJ2-5
abundance: -
d_gene: -
CDR3aa: CASSPQDSLLRETQYF
CDR3nt: TGTGCCAGTAGTCCCCAGGACAGCCTCCTTCGCGAGACCCAGTACTTC

v_gene: TRBV9
j_gene: TRBJ1-1
abundance: few
d_gene: -
CDR3aa: CASSAQGLDTEAFF
CDR3nt: TGTGCCAGCAGCGCCCAGGGACTAGACACTGAAGCTTTCTTT

v_gene: TRBV15
j_gene: TRBJ2-7
abundance: -
d_gene: -
CDR3aa: CATSRDRGKGRTYEQYF
CDR3nt: TGTGCCACCAGCAGAGATCGGGGAAAGGGCAGAACCTACGAGCAGTACTTC

v_gene: TRBV6-5
j_gene: TRBJ1-6
abundance: -
d_gene: TRBD1
CDR3aa: CASSYGRGSYNSPLHF
CDR3nt: TGTGCCAGCAGTTACGGCAGGGGGTCCTATAATTCACCCCTCCACTTT

v_gene: TRBV30
j_gene: TRBJ2-2
abundance: -
d_gene: TRBD2
CDR3aa: CAWSVPGLATGELFF
CDR3nt: TGTGCCTGGAGTGTGCCCGGACTAGCGACCGGGGAGCTGTTTTTT

v_gene: TRBV18
j_gene: TRBJ1-5
abundance: once
d_gene: -
CDR3aa: CASSPRPPRDQPQHF
CDR3nt: TGTGCCAGCTCACCACGGCCCCCGAGGGATCAGCCCCAGCATTTT

v_gene: TRBV7-9
j_gene: TRBJ2-3
abundance: -
d_gene: TRBD2
CDR3aa: CASSLGLAGMRYF
CDR3nt: TGTGCCAGCAGCTTAGGACTAGCGGGAATGAGGTATTTT

v_gene: TRBV6-1
j_gene: TRBJ1-2
abundance: -
d_gene: -
CDR3aa: CASSEEETDHYTF
CDR3nt: TGTGCCAGCAGTGAAGAGGAGACAGATCACTACACCTTC

v_gene: TRBV28
j_gene: TRBJ1-1
abundance: -
d_gene: -
CDR3aa: CASSLGPDLNTEAFF
CDR3nt: TGTGCCAGCAGTTTGGGGCCTGACTTGAACACTGAAGCTTTCTTT

v_gene: TRBV18
j_gene: TRBJ2-7
abundance: -
d_gene: TRBD2
CDR3aa: CASSPPASGAYEQYF
CDR3nt: TGTGCCAGCTCACCACCGGCTAGCGGGGCCTACGAGCAGTACTTC

v_gene: TRBV11-2
j_gene: TRBJ1-1
abundance: -
d_gene: TRBD1
CDR3aa: CASSSRQGNTEAFF
CDR3nt: TGTGCCAGCAGCTCACGACAGGGGAACACTGAAGCTTTCTTT

v_gene: TRBV6-2/TRBV6-3
j_gene: TRBJ2-7
abundance: few
d_gene: -
CDR3aa: CASSYDAGFIYEQYF
CDR3nt: TGTGCCAGCAGTTACGACGCAGGGTTTATCTACGAGCAGTACTTC

v_gene: TRBV27
j_gene: TRBJ1-2
abundance: -
d_gene: TRBD1
CDR3aa: CASSPLDREGYTF
CDR3nt: TGTGCCAGCAGTCCCCTAGACAGGGAAGGCTACACCTTC

v_gene: TRBV19
j_gene: TRBJ2-1
abundance: -
d_gene: -
CDR3aa: CASTKLFLPRPDNEQFF
CDR3nt: TGTGCCAGTACTAAACTCTTTTTGCCGCGCCCCGACAATGAGCAGTTCTTC

v_gene: TRBV3-1/TRBV3-2
j_gene: TRBJ1-2
abundance: -
d_gene: -
CDR3aa: CASSQDGRGYTF
CDR3nt: TGTGCCAGCAGCCAAGATGGGAGAGGCTACACCTTC

v_gene: TRBV12-3/TRBV12-4
j_gene: TRBJ1-2
abundance: -
d_gene: -
CDR3aa: CASSPLAAYGYTF
CDR3nt: TGTGCCAGCAGTCCCCTAGCCGCCTATGGCTACACCTTC

v_gene: TRBV28
j_gene: TRBJ1-2
abundance: -
d_gene: -
CDR3aa: CASSFKDRPYTF
CDR3nt: TGTGCCAGCAGTTTCAAAGACAGGCCCTACACCTTC

v_gene: TRBV7-8
j_gene: TRBJ2-7
abundance: -
d_gene: -
CDR3aa: CASSPGGAPDEQYF
CDR3nt: TGTGCCAGCAGCCCTGGCGGGGCTCCCGACGAGCAGTACTTC

v_gene: TRBV27
j_gene: TRBJ2-1
abundance: -
d_gene: TRBD2
CDR3aa: CASSSVAGGNEQFF
CDR3nt: TGTGCCAGCAGTAGTGTAGCGGGAGGAAATGAGCAGTTCTTC

v_gene: TRBV21-1
j_gene: TRBJ2-5
abundance: -
d_gene: -
CDR3aa: CASSKCGTSVAQYF
CDR3nt: TGTGCCAGCAGCAAATGTGGGACTAGTGTGGCCCAGTACTTC

v_gene: TRBV6-5
j_gene: TRBJ2-1
abundance: -
d_gene: TRBD2
CDR3aa: CASSLGGTSGNEQFF
CDR3nt: TGTGCCAGCAGTTTGGGCGGGACTAGCGGAAATGAGCAGTTCTTC

v_gene: TRBV10-3
j_gene: TRBJ2-7
abundance: few
d_gene: -
CDR3aa: CAISGRDAYEQYF
CDR3nt: TGTGCCATCAGTGGGAGGGACGCCTACGAGCAGTACTTC

v_gene: TRBV28
j_gene: TRBJ1-1
abundance: -
d_gene: -
CDR3aa: CASEIGGRANTEAFF
CDR3nt: TGTGCCAGCGAAATAGGTGGGAGGGCGAACACTGAAGCTTTCTTT

v_gene: TRBV4-3
j_gene: TRBJ1-3
abundance: many
d_gene: -
CDR3aa: CASSQDGLPGNTIYF
CDR3nt: TGCGCCAGCAGCCAAGATGGCCTCCCTGGAAACACCATATATTTT

v_gene: TRBV29-1
j_gene: TRBJ2-1
abundance: -
d_gene: TRBD2
CDR3aa: CSALAGVYEQFF
CDR3nt: TGCAGCGCCTTAGCGGGAGTCTATGAGCAGTTCTTC

v_gene: TRBV7-8
j_gene: TRBJ1-6
abundance: -
d_gene: -
CDR3aa: CASSPRAGGNSPLHF
CDR3nt: TGTGCCAGCAGCCCCCGGGCCGGGGGTAATTCACCCCTCCACTTT

v_gene: TRBV5-1
j_gene: TRBJ2-1
abundance: -
d_gene: TRBD2
CDR3aa: CASSLGAGGPLDEQFF
CDR3nt: TGCGCCAGCAGCTTGGGGGCGGGAGGGCCTTTGGATGAGCAGTTCTTC

v_gene: TRBV9
j_gene: TRBJ2-1
abundance: -
d_gene: -
CDR3aa: CASSAGVVRADNEQFF
CDR3nt: TGTGCCAGCAGCGCAGGGGTCGTGCGGGCAGACAATGAGCAGTTCTTC

v_gene: TRBV7-8
j_gene: TRBJ1-6
abundance: -
d_gene: TRBD1
CDR3aa: CASSLGTGSGNSPLHF
CDR3nt: TGTGCCAGCAGCTTAGGGACAGGCTCCGGTAATTCACCCCTCCACTTT

v_gene: TRBV18
j_gene: TRBJ1-1
abundance: -
d_gene: -
CDR3aa: CASSLGGRMNTEAFF
CDR3nt: TGTGCCAGCTCTCTCGGGGGGCGCATGAACACTGAAGCTTTCTTT

v_gene: TRBV10-2
j_gene: TRBJ1-2
abundance: -
d_gene: TRBD1
CDR3aa: CASSGTGGVGYGYTF
CDR3nt: TGCGCCAGCAGTGGGACAGGGGGCGTCGGATATGGCTACACCTTC

v_gene: TRBV18
j_gene: TRBJ2-5
abundance: -
d_gene: -
CDR3aa: CASSPRTAIQENQYF
CDR3nt: TGTGCCAGCTCACCAAGGACTGCGATCCAAGAGAACCAGTACTTC

v_gene: TRBV21-1
j_gene: TRBJ1-2
abundance: -
d_gene: -
CDR3aa: CASSSYGYTF
CDR3nt: TGTGCCAGCAGCTCTTATGGCTACACCTTC

v_gene: TRBV10-3
j_gene: TRBJ2-3
abundance: -
d_gene: TRBD2
CDR3aa: CAISEYSGISADTQYF
CDR3nt: TGTGCCATCAGTGAGTATAGCGGGATCAGTGCAGATACGCAGTATTTT

v_gene: TRBV19
j_gene: TRBJ1-1
abundance: -
d_gene: -
CDR3aa: CASTPRVNTEAFF
CDR3nt: TGTGCCAGTACGCCGAGAGTGAACACTGAAGCTTTCTTT

v_gene: TRBV2
j_gene: TRBJ1-4
abundance: -
d_gene: -
CDR3aa: CASKTASTNEKLFF
CDR3nt: TGTGCCAGCAAGACAGCTTCGACTAATGAAAAACTGTTTTTT

v_gene: TRBV15
j_gene: TRBJ2-7
abundance: few
d_gene: -
CDR3aa: CATATGTRDEQYF
CDR3nt: TGTGCCACCGCAACAGGGACGAGGGACGAGCAGTACTTC

v_gene: TRBV3-1/TRBV3-2
j_gene: TRBJ2-7
abundance: -
d_gene: TRBD2
CDR3aa: CASSRLAPPYEQYF
CDR3nt: TGTGCCAGCAGTCGACTAGCTCCCCCCTACGAGCAGTACTTC

v_gene: TRBV19
j_gene: TRBJ2-6
abundance: many
d_gene: -
CDR3aa: CASSISHTPGANVLTF
CDR3nt: TGTGCCAGTAGTATATCACATACCCCTGGGGCCAACGTCCTGACTTTC

v_gene: TRBV4-3
j_gene: TRBJ2-1
abundance: few
d_gene: TRBD1
CDR3aa: CASSDTGTGHNEQFF
CDR3nt: TGCGCCAGCAGCGACACCGGGACAGGTCACAATGAGCAGTTCTTC

v_gene: TRBV6-6
j_gene: TRBJ1-2
abundance: -
d_gene: -
CDR3aa: CASSLIQGIANYGYTF
CDR3nt: TGTGCCAGCAGTTTAATCCAGGGTATAGCTAACTATGGCTACACCTTC

v_gene: TRBV12-5
j_gene: TRBJ2-1
abundance: -
d_gene: TRBD2
CDR3aa: CASGLSLAGALNEQFF
CDR3nt: TGTGCTAGTGGTTTATCTCTAGCGGGAGCTTTGAATGAGCAGTTCTTC

v_gene: TRBV7-6
j_gene: TRBJ1-3
abundance: once
d_gene: -
CDR3aa: CASGNLRVSGNTIYF
CDR3nt: TGTGCCAGCGGCAATCTCCGGGTTTCTGGAAACACCATATATTTT

v_gene: TRBV7-2
j_gene: TRBJ1-6
abundance: -
d_gene: -
CDR3aa: CASSRRSPGGGSPLHF
CDR3nt: TGTGCCAGCAGCCGCCGGTCTCCAGGAGGAGGTTCACCCCTCCACTTT

v_gene: TRBV12-3/TRBV12-4
j_gene: TRBJ2-3
abundance: -
d_gene: -
CDR3aa: CASSRLSTDTQYF
CDR3nt: TGTGCCAGCAGTAGACTTAGCACAGATACGCAGTATTTT

v_gene: TRBV12-5
j_gene: TRBJ1-6
abundance: -
d_gene: -
CDR3aa: CASGLVRGGPGSPLHF
CDR3nt: TGTGCTAGTGGTTTGGTACGTGGGGGCCCGGGGTCACCCCTCCACTTT

v_gene: TRBV5-1
j_gene: TRBJ2-2
abundance: few
d_gene: -
CDR3aa: CASSFRLNTGELFF
CDR3nt: TGCGCCAGCAGTTTTAGACTGAACACCGGGGAGCTGTTTTTT